This T cell receptor beta chain originates from a study of T cell repertoires in cytomegalovirus infection. About the research overall: CMV epitopes used comprised recently identified HLA-C-restricted ones and well-studied HLA-B-restricted ones.

One entry per CDR3 protein, called by TCRdb with MiXCR from the reads. Of around 900,000 distinct CDR3 sequences detected, approximately 31% appear once; the ten largest clones hold around 15%. This clonotype was seen more than once but under ten times. The antigen remains unidentified. Trimming left V 0 bases short and J 5 bases short, with 14 bases between. Germline lookup yields CDR1 MNHNY and CDR2 SVGAGI (reference sequence). The CDR3 is 16 amino acids. The sequencing here drew on cultured CD8+ T cells from PBMCs, taken from culture after CMV antigen stimulation. The source of this sequence is a human donor in good health (CMV status not recorded). Some clones in this sample may be carry-over from other donors' samples. The chain links TRBV6-6 to TRBJ2-1, with D tentatively TRBD2 (6 bases). The chain's CDR3 is CASSYSPGGYDNEQFF. In nucleotides, the CDR3 is TGTGCCAGCAGTTACTCCCCCGGGGGTTATGACAATGAGCAGTTCTTC.